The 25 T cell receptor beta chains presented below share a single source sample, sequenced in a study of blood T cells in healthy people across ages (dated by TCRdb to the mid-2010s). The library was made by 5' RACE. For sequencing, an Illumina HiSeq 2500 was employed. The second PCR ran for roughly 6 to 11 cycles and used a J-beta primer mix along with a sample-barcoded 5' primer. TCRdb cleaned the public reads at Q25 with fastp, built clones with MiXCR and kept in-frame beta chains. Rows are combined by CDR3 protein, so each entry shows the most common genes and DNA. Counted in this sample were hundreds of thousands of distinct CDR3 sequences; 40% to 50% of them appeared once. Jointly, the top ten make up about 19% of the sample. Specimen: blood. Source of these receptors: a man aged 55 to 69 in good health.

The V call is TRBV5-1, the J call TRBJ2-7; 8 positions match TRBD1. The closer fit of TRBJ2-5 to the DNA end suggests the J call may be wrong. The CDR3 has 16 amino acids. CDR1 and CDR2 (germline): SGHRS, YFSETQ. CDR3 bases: TGCGCCAGCAGCTTGGTCCCAGGGGGCATCGCGGAGACCCAGTACTTC. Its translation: CASSLVPGGIAETQYF.

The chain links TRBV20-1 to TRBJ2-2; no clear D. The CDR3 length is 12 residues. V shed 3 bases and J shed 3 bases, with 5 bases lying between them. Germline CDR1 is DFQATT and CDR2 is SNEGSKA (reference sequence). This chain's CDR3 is CSASTDTGELFF. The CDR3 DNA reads TGCAGTGCTAGTACGGACACCGGGGAGCTGTTTTTT.

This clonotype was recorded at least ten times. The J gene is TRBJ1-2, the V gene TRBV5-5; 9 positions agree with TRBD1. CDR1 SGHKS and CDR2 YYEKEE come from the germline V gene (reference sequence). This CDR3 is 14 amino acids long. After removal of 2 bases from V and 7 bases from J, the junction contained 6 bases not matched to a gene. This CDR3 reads CASSFLTGGSGYTF. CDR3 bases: TGTGCCAGCAGCTTCCTTACAGGGGGCAGTGGCTACACCTTC.

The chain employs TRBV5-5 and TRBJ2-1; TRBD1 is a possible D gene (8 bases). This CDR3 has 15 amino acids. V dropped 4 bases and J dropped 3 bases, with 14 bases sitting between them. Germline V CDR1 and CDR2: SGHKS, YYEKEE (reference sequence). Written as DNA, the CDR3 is TGTGCCAGCAGCATGGACAGGGAGGGCTACAATGAGCAGTTCTTC. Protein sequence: CASSMDREGYNEQFF.

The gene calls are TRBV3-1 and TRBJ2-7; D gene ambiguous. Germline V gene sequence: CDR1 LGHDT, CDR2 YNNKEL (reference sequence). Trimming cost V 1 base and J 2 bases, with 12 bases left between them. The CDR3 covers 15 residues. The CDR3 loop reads CASSQGLGYTYEQYF. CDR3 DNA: TGTGCCAGCAGCCAAGGGTTGGGCTACACCTACGAGCAGTACTTC.

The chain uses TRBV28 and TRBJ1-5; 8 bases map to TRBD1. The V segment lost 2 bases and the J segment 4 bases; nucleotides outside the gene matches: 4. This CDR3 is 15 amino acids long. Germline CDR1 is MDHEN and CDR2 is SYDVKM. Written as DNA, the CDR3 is TGTGCCAGCAGTTTACGGCAGGGGGCTAATCAGCCCCAGCATTTT. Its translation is CASSLRQGANQPQHF.

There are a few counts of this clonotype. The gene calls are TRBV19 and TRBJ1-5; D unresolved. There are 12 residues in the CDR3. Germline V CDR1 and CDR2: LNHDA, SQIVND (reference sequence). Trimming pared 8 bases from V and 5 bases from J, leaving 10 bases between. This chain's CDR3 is CASGEVYQPQHF. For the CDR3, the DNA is TGTGCCAGTGGGGAGGTGTATCAGCCCCAGCATTTT.

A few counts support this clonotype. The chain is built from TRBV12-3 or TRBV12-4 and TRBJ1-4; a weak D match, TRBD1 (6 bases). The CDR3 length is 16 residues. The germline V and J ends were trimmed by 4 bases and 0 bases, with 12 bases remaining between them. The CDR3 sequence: CASSSEGVPTNEKLFF. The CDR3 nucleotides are TGTGCCAGCAGTTCGGAGGGGGTACCAACTAATGAAAAACTGTTTTTT.

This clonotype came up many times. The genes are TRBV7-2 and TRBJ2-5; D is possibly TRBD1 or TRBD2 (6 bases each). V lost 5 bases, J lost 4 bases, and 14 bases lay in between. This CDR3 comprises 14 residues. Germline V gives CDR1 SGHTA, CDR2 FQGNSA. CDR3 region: CASSVGGLGETQYF. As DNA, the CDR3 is TGTGCCAGCAGCGTGGGGGGCCTTGGAGAGACCCAGTACTTC.

The CDR3 DNA sequence: TGTGCCAGCAGTGAAGGACGGGGATTGGATACGCAGTATTTT. Its protein is CASSEGRGLDTQYF. The rearrangement joins TRBV2 to TRBJ2-3; TRBD2 is a possible D gene (5 bases). Trimming pared 1 base from V and 6 bases from J, leaving 11 bases between. This CDR3 spans 14 amino acids. Germline CDR1 reads SNHLY; CDR2 reads FYNNEI.

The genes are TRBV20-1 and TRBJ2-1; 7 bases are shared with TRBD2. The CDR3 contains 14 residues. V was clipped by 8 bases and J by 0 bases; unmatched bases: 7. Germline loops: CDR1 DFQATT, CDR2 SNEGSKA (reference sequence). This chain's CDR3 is CSSRAGSSYNEQFF. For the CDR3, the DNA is TGCAGTTCCCGAGCGGGGAGCTCCTACAATGAGCAGTTCTTC.

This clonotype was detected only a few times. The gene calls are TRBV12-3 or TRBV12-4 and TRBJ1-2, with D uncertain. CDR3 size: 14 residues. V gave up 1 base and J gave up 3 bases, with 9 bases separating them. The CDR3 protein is CASSLESPYYGYTF. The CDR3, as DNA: TGTGCCAGCAGTTTAGAGTCTCCGTACTATGGCTACACCTTC.

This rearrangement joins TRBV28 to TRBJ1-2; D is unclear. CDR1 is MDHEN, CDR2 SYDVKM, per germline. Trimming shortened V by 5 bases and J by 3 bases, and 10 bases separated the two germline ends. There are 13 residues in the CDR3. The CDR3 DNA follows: TGTGCCAGCAGTGTAAGGCACCACTATGGCTACACCTTC. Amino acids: CASSVRHHYGYTF.

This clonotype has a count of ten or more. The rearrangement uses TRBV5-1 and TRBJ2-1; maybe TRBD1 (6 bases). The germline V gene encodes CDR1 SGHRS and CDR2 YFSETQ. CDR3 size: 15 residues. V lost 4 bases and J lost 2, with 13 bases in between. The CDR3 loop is CASSPGQPPYNEQFF. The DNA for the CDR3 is TGCGCCAGCAGCCCGGGACAACCACCCTACAATGAGCAGTTCTTC.

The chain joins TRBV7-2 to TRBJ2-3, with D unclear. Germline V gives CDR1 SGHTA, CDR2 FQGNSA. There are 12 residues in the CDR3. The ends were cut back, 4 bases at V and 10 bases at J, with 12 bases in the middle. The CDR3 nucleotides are TGTGCCAGCAGCTCCACTGGACGATCGCAGTATTTT. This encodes CASSSTGRSQYF. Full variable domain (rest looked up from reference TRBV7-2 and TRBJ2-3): GAGVSQSPSNKVTEKGKDVELRCDPISGHTALYWYRQSLGQGLEFLIYFQGNSAPDKSGLPSDRFSAERTGGSVSTLTIQRTQQEDSAVYLCASSSTGRSQYFGPGTRLTVL.

The CDR3 loop reads CASSRQNEKLFF. CDR3 nucleotide sequence: TGTGCCAGCAGCAGACAGAATGAAAAACTGTTTTTT. The chain carries TRBV12-3 or TRBV12-4 and TRBJ1-4, with D possibly being TRBD1 (5 bases). The CDR3 length is 12 residues. Trimming stripped 6 bases from V and 5 bases from J, with 7 bases between.

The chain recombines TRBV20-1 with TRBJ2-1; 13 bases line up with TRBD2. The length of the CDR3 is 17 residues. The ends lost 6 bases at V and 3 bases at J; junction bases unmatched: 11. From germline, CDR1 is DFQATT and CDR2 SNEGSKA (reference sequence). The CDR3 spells CSAPTSGGTRSYNEQFF. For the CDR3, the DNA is TGCAGTGCCCCGACTAGCGGGGGGACAAGAAGCTACAATGAGCAGTTCTTC.

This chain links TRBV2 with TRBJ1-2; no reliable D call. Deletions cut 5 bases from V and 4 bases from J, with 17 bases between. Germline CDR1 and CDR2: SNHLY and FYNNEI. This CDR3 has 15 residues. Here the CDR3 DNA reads TGTGCCAGCAGTCAGGAGTACCTCACCCTCTATGGCTACACCTTC. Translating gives CASSQEYLTLYGYTF.

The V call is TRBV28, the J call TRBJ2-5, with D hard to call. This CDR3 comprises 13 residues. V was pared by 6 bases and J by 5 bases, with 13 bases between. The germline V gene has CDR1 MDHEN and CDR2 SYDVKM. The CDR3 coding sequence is TGTGCCAGCAGAAGCCCGGGCAGGGAGACCCAGTACTTC. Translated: CASRSPGRETQYF.

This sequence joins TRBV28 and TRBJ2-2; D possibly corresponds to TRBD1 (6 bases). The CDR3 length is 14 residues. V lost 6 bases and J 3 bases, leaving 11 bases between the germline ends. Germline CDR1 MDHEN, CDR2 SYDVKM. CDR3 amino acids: CASRQGPDTGELFF. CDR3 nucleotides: TGTGCCAGCAGACAGGGTCCGGACACCGGGGAGCTGTTTTTT. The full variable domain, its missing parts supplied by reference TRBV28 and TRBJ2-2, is DVKVTQSSRYLVKRTGEKVFLECVQDMDHENMFWYRQDPGLGLRLIYFSYDVKMKEKGDIPEGYSVSREKKERFSLILESASTNQTSMYLCASRQGPDTGELFFGEGSRLTVL.

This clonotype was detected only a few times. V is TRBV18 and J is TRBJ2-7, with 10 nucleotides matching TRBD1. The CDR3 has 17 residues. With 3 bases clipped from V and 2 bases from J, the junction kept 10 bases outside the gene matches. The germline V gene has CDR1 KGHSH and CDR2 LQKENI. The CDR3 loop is CASSPLYLGQGTYEQYF. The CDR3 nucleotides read TGTGCCAGCTCACCGTTATATTTGGGACAGGGGACCTACGAGCAGTACTTC.

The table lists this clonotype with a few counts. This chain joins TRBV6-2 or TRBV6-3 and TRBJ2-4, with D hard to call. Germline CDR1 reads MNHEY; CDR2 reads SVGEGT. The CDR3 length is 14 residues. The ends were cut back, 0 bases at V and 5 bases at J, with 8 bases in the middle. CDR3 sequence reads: CASSYSGWQNIQYF. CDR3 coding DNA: TGTGCCAGCAGTTACTCTGGCTGGCAAAACATTCAGTACTTC.

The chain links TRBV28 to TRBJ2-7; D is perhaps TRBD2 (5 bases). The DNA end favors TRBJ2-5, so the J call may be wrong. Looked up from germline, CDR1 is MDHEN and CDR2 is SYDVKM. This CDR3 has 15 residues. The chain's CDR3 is CASSPLKLGHGTQYF. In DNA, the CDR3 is TGTGCCAGCAGTCCACTTAAACTAGGGCACGGGACCCAGTACTTC.

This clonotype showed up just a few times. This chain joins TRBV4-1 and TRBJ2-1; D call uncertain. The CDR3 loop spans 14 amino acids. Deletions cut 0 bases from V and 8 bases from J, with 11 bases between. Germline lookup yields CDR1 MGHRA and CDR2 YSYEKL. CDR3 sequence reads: CASSQDIKIHEQFF. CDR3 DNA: TGCGCCAGCAGCCAAGATATCAAGATCCATGAGCAGTTCTTC.

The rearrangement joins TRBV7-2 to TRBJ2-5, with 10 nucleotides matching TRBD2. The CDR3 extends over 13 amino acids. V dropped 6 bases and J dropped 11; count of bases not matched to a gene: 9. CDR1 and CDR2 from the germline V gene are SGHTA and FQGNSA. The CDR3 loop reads CASSLTSGWEQYF. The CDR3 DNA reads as TGTGCCAGCAGTTTGACTAGCGGGTGGGAGCAGTACTTC.